This TCR beta chain was sequenced during a study of blood T cell repertoires in COVID-19. The junction had 6 bases not matched to a gene; V was cut back by 5 bases and J by 10 bases. Germline-derived CDR1 and CDR2 are LGHDT and YNNKEL (reference sequence). This CDR3 is 14 amino acids long. Only in-frame clones appear in the TCRdb table, and some are missing; sequencing was by immunoSEQ multiplex PCR. The table includes some 150,000 clones, about nine tenths detected once. The clonotype was recovered from a woman aged 55-69 years with active or convalescent COVID-19. The chain links TRBV3-1 (or the pseudogene TRBV3-2) to TRBJ1-6; 9 nucleotides align to TRBD1. Sequencing input: peripheral blood. CDR3 coding DNA: TGTGCCAGCAGCTTGGGACAGGGCGGCTCACCCCTCCACTTT. As protein: CASSLGQGGSPLHF.